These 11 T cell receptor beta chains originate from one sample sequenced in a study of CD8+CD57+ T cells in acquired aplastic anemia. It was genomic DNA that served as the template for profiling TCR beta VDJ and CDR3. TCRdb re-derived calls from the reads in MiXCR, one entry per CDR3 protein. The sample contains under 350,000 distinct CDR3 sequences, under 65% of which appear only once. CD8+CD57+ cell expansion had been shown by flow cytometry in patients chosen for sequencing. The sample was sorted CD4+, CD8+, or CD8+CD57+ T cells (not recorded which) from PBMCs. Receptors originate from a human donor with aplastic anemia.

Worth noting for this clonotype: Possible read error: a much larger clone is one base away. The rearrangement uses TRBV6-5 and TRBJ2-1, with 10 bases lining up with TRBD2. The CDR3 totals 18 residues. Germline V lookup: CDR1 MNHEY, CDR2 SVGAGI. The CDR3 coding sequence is TGTGCCAGCAGTAACCCGGGACTAGCGTTGAGCTCCTACAATGAGCAGCTCTTC. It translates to CASSNPGLALSSYNEQLF.

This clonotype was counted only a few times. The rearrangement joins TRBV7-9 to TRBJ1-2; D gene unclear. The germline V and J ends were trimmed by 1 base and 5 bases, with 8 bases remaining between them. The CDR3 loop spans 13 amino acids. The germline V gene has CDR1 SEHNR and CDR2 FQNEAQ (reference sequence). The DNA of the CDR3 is TGTGCCAGCAGCTTAGTCAGCCTTTATGGCTACACCTTC. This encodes CASSLVSLYGYTF. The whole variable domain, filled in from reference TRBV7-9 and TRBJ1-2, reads DTGVSQNPRHKITKRGQNVTFRCDPISEHNRLYWYRQTLGQGPEFLTYFQNEAQLEKSRLLSDRFSAERPKGSFSTLEIQRTEQGDSAMYLCASSLVSLYGYTFGSGTRLTVV.

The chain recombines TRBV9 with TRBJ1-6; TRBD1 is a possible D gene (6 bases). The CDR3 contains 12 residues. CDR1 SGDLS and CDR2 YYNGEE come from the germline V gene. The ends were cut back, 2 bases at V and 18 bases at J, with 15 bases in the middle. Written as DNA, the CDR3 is TGTGCCAGCAGCGTCCAGGGGTCCTCCCCCCACTTT. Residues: CASSVQGSSPHF.

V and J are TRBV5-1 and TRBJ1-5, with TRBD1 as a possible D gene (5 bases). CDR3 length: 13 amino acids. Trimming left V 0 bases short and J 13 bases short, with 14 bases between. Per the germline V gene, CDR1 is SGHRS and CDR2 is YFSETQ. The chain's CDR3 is CASSLGGGPAQHF. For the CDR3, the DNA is TGCGCCAGCAGCTTGGGGGGGGGACCGGCACAGCATTTT. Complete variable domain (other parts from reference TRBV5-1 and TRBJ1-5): KAGVTQTPRYLIKTRGQQVTLSCSPISGHRSVSWYQQTPGQGLQFLFEYFSETQRNKGNFPGRFSGRQFSNSRSEMNVSTLELGDSALYLCASSLGGGPAQHFGDGTRLSIL.

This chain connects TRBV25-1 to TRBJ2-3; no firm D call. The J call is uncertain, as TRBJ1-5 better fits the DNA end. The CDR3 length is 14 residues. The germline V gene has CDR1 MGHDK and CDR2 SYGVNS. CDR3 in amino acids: CASSDLGTADTQHF. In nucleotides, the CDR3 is TGTGCCAGCAGTGATCTGGGAACGGCAGATACGCAGCATTTT.

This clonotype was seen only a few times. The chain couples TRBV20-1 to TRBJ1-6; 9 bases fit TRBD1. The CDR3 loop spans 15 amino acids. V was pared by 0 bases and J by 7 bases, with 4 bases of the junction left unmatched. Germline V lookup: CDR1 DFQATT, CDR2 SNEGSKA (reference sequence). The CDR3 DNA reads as TGCAGTGCTAGAGAATCAGGACAGGGGAATTCACCCCTCCACTTT. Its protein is CSARESGQGNSPLHF.

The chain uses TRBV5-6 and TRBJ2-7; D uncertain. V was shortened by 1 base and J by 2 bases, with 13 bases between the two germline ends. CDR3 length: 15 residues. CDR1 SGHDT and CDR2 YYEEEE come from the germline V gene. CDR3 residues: CASSLLQPSTYEQYF. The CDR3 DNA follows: TGTGCCAGCAGCTTGCTTCAACCCTCCACCTACGAGCAGTACTTC.

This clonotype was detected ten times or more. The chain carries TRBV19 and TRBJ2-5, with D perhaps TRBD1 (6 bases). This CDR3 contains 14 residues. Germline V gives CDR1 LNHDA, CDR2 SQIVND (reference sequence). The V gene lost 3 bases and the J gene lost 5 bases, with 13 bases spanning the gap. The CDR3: CASSIWGTMETQYF. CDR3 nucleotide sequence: TGTGCCAGTAGTATCTGGGGGACAATGGAGACCCAGTACTTC. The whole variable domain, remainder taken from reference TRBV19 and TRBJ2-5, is DGGITQSPKYLFRKEGQNVTLSCEQNLNHDAMYWYRQDPGQGLRLIYYSQIVNDFQKGDIAEGYSVSREKKESFPLTVTSAQKNPTAFYLCASSIWGTMETQYFGPGTRLLVL.

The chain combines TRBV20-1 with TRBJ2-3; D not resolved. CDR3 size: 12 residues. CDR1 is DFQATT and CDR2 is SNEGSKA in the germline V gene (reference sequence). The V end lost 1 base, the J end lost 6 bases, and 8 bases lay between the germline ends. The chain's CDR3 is CSARGPADTQYF. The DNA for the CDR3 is TGCAGTGCTAGAGGGCCAGCGGATACGCAGTATTTT.

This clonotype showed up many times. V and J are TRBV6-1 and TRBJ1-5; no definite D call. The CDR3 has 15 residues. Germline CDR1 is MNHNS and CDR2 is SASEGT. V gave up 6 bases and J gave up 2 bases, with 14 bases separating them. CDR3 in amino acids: CASRGSSMGNQPQHF. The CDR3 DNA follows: TGTGCCAGCAGGGGGAGCAGTATGGGCAATCAGCCCCAGCATTTT.

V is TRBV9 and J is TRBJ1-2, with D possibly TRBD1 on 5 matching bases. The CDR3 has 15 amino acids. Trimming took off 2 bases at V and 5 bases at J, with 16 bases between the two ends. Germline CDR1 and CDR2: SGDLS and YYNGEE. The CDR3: CASSVGRGGNYGYTF. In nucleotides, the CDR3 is TGTGCCAGCAGCGTTGGGCGCGGGGGGAATTATGGCTACACCTTC.